This T cell receptor (beta chain) comes out of a study of control samples from healthy donors and cancer patients. The CDR3 consists of 16 residues. The trim removed 1 base at V and 6 bases at J, leaving 3 bases unmatched. Germline V gene data show CDR1 as SNHLY and CDR2 as FYNNEI. TCRdb keeps only in-frame clones here, not all; method: immunoSEQ multiplex PCR. The table lists over 110,000 clones, roughly 92% of them singletons, with around 10% in the top ten. The sequence came from a man younger than 45 in good health. The sample was blood. The gene calls are TRBV2 and TRBJ2-3; TRBD2 agrees at 14 bases. The CDR3 here is CASSEGTSGRLDTQYF. The DNA of the CDR3 is TGTGCCAGCAGTGAAGGGACTAGCGGGAGGTTGGATACGCAGTATTTT.